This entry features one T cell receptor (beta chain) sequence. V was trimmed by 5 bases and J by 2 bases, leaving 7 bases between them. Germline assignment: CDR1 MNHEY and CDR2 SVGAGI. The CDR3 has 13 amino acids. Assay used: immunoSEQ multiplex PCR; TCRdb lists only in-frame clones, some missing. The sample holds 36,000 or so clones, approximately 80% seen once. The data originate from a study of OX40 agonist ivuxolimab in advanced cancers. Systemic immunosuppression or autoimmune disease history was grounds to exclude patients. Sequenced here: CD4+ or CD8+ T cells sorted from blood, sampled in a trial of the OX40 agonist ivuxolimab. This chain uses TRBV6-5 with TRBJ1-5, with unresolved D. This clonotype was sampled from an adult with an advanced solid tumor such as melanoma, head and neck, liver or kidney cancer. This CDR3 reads CASSSGGNQPQHF. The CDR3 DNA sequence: TGTGCCAGCAGTAGTGGAGGCAATCAGCCCCAGCATTTT.